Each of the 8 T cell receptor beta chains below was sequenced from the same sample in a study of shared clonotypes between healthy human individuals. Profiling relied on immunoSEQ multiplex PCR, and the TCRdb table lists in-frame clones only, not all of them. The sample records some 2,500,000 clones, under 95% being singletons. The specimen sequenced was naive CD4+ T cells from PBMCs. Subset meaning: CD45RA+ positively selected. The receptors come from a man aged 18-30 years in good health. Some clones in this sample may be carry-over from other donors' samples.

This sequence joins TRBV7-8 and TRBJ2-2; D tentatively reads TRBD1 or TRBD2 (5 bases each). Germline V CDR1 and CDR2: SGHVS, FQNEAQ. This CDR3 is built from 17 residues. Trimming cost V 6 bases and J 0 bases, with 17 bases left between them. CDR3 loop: CASSFPRDVANTGELFF. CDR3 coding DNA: TGTGCCAGCAGTTTCCCCCGGGACGTAGCGAACACCGGGGAGCTGTTTTTT.

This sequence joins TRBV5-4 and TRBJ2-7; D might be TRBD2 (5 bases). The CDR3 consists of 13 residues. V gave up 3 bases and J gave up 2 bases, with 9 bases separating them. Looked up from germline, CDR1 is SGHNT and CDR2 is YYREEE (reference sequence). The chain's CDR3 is CASSSPGTYEQYF. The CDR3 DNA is TGTGCCAGCAGCTCCCCCGGGACCTACGAGCAGTACTTC.

The CDR3 DNA reads TGCGCCAGCCAGAGGGGCGGGGCCTACGAGCAGTACTTC. Its translation is CASQRGGAYEQYF. The chain is built from TRBV10-2 and TRBJ2-7; a possible D gene is TRBD2 (6 bases). Germline V gives CDR1 WSHSY, CDR2 SAAADI. The ends were cut back, 8 bases at V and 2 bases at J, with 13 bases in the middle. This CDR3 is built from 13 residues.

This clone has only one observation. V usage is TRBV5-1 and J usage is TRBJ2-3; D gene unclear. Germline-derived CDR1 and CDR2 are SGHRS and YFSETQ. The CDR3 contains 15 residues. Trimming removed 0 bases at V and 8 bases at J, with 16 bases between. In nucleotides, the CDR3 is TGCGCCAGCAGCTTGGCCGGCCAGCAATCCGCTACGCAGTATTTT. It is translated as CASSLAGQQSATQYF.

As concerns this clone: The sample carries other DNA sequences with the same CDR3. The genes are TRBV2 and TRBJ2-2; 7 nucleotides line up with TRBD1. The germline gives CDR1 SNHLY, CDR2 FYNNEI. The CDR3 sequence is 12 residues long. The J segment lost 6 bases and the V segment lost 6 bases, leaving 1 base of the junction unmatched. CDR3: CASRQGAGELFF. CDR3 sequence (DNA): TGTGCCAGCAGGCAGGGGGCCGGGGAGCTGTTTTTT.

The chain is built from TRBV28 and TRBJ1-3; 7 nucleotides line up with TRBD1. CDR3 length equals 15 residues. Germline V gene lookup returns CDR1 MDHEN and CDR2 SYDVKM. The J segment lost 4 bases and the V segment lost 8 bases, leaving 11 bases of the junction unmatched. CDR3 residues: CASGGDSGYGNTIYF. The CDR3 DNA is TGTGCCAGCGGGGGGGACAGTGGTTACGGAAACACCATATATTTT.

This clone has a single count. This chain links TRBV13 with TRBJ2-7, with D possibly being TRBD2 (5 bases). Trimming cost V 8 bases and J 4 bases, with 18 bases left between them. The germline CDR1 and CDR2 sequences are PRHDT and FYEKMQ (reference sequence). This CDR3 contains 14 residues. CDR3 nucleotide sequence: TGTGCCAGCGGACTTACGTCCGTGGGGTACGAGCAGTACTTC. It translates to CASGLTSVGYEQYF.

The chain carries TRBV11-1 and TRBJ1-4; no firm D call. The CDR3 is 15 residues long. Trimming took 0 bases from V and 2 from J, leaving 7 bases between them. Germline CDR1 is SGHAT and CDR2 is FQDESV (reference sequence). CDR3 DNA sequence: TGTGCCAGCAGCTTAGCGTCGGGTACTAATGAAAAACTGTTTTTT. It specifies CASSLASGTNEKLFF.